This T cell receptor beta chain was identified in a study of blood T cell repertoires in COVID-19. Overall study context: The cDNA or gDNA used as material had been derived from T cells, B-cell-depleted T cells, or PBMCs.

This clone was detected only once. How the authors handled the data: Estimation of nucleated cell counts relied on the amplification of reference gene primers. Clones were read by immunoSEQ multiplex PCR, and TCRdb kept only the in-frame ones, dropping some. The D gene and trimming were derived from the DNA, and the V and J assignments and clone size from that table. The table includes approximately 240,000 clones, about 85% detected once. V lost 3 bases to trimming and J lost 3 bases; unmatched junction nucleotides: 6. Germline CDR1 KGHDR, CDR2 SFDVKD. This CDR3 contains 15 residues. The sequenced sample was peripheral blood. The chain carries TRBV24-1 and TRBJ2-5; 7 bases agree with TRBD1. The TCR sequence derives from a woman aged 60-70 years with active or convalescent COVID-19. This chain's CDR3 is CATSDRGTVEETQYF. CDR3 nucleotides: TGTGCCACCAGTGATAGAGGGACAGTTGAAGAGACCCAGTACTTC.